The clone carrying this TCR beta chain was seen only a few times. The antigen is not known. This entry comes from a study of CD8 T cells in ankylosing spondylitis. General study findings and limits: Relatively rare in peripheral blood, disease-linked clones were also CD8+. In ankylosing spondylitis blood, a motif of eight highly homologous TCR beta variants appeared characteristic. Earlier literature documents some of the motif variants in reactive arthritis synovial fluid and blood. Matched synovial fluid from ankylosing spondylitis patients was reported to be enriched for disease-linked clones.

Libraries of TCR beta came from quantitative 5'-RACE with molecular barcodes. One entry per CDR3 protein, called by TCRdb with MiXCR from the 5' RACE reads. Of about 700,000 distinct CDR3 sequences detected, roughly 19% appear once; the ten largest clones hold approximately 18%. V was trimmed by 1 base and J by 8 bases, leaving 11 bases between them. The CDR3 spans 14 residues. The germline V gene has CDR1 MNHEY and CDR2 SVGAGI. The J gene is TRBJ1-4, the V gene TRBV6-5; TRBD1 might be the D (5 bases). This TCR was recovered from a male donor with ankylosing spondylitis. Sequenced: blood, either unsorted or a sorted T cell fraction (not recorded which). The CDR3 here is CASSYWATGEKLFF. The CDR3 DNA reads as TGTGCCAGCAGTTACTGGGCAACAGGAGAAAAACTGTTTTTT.